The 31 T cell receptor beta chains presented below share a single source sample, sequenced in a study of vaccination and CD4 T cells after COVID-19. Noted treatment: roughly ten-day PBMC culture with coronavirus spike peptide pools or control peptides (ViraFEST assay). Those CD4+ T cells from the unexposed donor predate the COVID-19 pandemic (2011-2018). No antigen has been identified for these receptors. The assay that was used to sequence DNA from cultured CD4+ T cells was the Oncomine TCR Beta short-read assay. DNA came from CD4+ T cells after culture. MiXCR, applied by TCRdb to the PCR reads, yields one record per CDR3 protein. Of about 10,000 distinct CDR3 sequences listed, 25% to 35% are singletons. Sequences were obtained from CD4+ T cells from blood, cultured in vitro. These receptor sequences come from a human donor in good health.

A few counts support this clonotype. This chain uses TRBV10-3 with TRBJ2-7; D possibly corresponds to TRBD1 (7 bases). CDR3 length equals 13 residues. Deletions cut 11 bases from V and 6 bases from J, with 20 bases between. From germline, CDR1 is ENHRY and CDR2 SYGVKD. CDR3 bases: TGTGCCGACTCAGGGGGGAGGTTCTCCGAGCAGTACTTC. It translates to CADSGGRFSEQYF.

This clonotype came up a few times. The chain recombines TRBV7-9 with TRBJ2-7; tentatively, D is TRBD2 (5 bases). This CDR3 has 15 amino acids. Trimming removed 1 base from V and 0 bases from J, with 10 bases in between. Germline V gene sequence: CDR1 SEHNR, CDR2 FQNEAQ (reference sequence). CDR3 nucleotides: TGTGCCAGCAGCTTAGAGAGGGTTAGCTCCTACGAGCAGTACTTC. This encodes CASSLERVSSYEQYF.

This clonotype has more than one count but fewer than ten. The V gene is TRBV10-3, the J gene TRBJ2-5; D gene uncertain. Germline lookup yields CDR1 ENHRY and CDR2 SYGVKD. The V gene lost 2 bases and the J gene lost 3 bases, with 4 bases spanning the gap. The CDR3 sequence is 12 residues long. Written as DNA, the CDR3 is TGTGCCATCAGTGAGCGGGAAGAGACCCAGTACTTC. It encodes CAISEREETQYF.

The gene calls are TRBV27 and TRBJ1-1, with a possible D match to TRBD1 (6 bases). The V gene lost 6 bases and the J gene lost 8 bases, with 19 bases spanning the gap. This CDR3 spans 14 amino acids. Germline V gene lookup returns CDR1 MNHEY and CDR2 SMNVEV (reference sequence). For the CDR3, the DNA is TGTGCCAGCAGATCCGCCGAGGACAGCAAAGAAGCTTTCTTT. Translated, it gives CASRSAEDSKEAFF.

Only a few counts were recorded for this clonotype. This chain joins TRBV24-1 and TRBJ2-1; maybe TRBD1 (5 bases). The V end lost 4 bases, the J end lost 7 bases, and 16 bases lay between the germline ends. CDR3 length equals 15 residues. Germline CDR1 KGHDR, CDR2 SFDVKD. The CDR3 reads CATSEPRYTGNEQFF. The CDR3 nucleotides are TGTGCCACCAGTGAGCCAAGATATACAGGAAATGAGCAGTTCTTC.

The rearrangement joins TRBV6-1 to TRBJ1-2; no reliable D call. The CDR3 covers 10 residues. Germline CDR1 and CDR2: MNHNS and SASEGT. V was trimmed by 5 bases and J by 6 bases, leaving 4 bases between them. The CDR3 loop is CASSLNGYTF. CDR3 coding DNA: TGTGCCAGCAGTCTTAATGGCTACACCTTC.

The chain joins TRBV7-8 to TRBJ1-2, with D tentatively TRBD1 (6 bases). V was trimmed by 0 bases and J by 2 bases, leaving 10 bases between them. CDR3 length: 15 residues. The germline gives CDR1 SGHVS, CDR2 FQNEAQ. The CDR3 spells CASSLAGADNYGYTF. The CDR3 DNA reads TGTGCCAGCAGCTTAGCGGGGGCAGACAACTATGGCTACACCTTC.

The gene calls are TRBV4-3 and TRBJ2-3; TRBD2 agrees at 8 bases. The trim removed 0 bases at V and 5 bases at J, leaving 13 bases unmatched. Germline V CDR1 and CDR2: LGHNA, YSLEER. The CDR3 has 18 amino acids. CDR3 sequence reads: CASSQEALHVAGGDTQYF. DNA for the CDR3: TGCGCCAGCAGCCAAGAAGCCCTACATGTCGCGGGAGGAGATACGCAGTATTTT.

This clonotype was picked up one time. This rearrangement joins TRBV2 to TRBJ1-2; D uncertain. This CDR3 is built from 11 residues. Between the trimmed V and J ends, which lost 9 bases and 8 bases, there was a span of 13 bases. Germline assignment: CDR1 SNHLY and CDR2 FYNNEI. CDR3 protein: CASTVSRGYTF. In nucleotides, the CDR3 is TGTGCCAGTACGGTCTCTCGAGGCTACACCTTC.

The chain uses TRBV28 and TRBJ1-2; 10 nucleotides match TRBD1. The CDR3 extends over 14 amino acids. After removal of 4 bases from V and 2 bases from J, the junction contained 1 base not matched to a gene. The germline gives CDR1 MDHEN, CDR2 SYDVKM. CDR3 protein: CASSWGQGNYGYTF. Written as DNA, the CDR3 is TGTGCCAGCAGTTGGGGACAGGGGAACTATGGCTACACCTTC.

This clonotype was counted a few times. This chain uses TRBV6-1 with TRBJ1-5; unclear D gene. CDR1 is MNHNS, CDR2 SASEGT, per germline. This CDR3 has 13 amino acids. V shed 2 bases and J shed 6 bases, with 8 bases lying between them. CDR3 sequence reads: CASSETVGQPQHF. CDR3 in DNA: TGTGCCAGCAGTGAAACGGTGGGTCAGCCCCAGCATTTT.

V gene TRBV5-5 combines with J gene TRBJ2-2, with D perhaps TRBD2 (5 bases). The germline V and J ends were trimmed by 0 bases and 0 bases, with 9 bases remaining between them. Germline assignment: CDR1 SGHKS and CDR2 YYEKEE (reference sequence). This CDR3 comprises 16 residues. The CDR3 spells CASSLGPAANTGELFF. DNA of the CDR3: TGTGCCAGCAGCTTGGGCCCAGCGGCGAACACCGGGGAGCTGTTTTTT. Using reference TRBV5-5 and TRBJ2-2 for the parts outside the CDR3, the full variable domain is DAGVTQSPTHLIKTRGQQVTLRCSPISGHKSVSWYQQVLGQGPQFIFQYYEKEERGRGNFPDRFSARQFPNYSSELNVNALLLGDSALYLCASSLGPAANTGELFFGEGSRLTVL.

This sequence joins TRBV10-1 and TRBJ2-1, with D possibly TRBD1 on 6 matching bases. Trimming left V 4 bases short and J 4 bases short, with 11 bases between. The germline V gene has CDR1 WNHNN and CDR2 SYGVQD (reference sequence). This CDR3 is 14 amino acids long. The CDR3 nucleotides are TGCGCCAGCAGTGCGAAGGGGGTATACAATGAGCAGTTCTTC. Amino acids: CASSAKGVYNEQFF.

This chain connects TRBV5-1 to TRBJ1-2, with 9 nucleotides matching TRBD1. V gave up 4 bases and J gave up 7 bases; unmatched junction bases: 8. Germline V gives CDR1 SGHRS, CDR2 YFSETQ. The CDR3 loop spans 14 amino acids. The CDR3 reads CASSPNLDRGGYTF. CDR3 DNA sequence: TGCGCCAGCAGCCCAAATTTGGACAGGGGTGGCTACACCTTC. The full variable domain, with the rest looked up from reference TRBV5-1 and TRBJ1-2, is KAGVTQTPRYLIKTRGQQVTLSCSPISGHRSVSWYQQTPGQGLQFLFEYFSETQRNKGNFPGRFSGRQFSNSRSEMNVSTLELGDSALYLCASSPNLDRGGYTFGSGTRLTVV.

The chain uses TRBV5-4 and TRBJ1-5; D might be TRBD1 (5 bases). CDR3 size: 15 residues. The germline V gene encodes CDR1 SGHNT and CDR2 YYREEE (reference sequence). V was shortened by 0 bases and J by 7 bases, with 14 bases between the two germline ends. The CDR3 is CASSLDGTVDQPQHF. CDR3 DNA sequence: TGTGCCAGCAGCTTGGACGGGACGGTCGACCAGCCCCAGCATTTT.

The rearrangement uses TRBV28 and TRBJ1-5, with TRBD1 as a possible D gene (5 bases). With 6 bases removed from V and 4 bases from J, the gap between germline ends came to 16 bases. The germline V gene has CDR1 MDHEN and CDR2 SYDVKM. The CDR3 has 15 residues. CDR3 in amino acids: CASSTTRAWNQPQHF. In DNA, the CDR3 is TGTGCCAGCAGCACGACCAGGGCCTGGAATCAGCCCCAGCATTTT.

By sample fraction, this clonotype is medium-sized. Here the CDR3 reads CSATRRDRGSNYGYTF. CDR3 nucleotides: TGCAGTGCTACCCGGCGGGACAGGGGGTCTAACTATGGCTACACCTTC. This chain connects TRBV20-1 to TRBJ1-2; 11 positions agree with TRBD1. This CDR3 has 16 amino acids. V lost 4 bases, J lost 0 bases, and 7 bases stayed unmatched. From germline, CDR1 is DFQATT and CDR2 SNEGSKA (reference sequence).

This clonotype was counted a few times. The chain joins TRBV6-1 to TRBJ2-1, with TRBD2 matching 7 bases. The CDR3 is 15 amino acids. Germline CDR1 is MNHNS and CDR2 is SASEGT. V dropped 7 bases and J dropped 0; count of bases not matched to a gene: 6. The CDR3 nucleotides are TGTGCCAGCACTTCGGGCGGGAGCTCCTACAATGAGCAGTTCTTC. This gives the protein CASTSGGSSYNEQFF.

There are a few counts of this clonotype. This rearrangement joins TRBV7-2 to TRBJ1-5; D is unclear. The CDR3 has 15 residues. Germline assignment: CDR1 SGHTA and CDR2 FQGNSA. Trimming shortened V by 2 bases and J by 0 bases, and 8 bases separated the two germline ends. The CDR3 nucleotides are TGTGCCAGCAGCTTAACACCGCATAGCAATCAGCCCCAGCATTTT. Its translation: CASSLTPHSNQPQHF. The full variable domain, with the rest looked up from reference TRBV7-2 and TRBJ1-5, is GAGVSQSPSNKVTEKGKDVELRCDPISGHTALYWYRQSLGQGLEFLIYFQGNSAPDKSGLPSDRFSAERTGGSVSTLTIQRTQQEDSAVYLCASSLTPHSNQPQHFGDGTRLSIL.

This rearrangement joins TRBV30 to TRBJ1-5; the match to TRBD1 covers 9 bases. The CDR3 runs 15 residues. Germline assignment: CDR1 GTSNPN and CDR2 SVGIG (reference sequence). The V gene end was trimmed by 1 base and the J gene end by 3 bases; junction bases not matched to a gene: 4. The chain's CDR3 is CAWSDRTGVNQPQHF. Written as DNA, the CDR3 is TGTGCCTGGAGTGATAGGACAGGGGTCAATCAGCCCCAGCATTTT. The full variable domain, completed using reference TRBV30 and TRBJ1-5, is SQTIHQWPATLVQPVGSPLSLECTVEGTSNPNLYWYRQAAGRGLQLLFYSVGIGQISSEVPQNLSASRPQDRQFILSSKKLLLSDSGFYLCAWSDRTGVNQPQHFGDGTRLSIL.

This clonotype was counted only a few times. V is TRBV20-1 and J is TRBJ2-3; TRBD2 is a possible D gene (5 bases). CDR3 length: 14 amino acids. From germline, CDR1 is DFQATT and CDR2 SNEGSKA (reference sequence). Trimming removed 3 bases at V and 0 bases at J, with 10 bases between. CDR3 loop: CSASLAFSTDTQYF. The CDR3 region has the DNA TGCAGTGCTAGCCTAGCCTTCAGCACAGATACGCAGTATTTT.

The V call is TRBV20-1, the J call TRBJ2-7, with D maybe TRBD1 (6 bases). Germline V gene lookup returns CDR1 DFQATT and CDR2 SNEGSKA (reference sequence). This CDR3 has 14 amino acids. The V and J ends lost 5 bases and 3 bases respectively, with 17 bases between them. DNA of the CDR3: TGCAGTGCTGAAGCTCAGGGGTCGAACTACGAGCAGTACTTC. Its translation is CSAEAQGSNYEQYF.

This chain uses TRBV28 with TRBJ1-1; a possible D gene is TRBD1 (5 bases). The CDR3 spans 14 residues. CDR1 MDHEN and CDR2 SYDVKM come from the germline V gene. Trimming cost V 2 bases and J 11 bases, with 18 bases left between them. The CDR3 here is CASSLTQGDPVAFF. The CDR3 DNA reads TGTGCCAGCAGTTTAACCCAGGGAGATCCAGTCGCTTTCTTT.

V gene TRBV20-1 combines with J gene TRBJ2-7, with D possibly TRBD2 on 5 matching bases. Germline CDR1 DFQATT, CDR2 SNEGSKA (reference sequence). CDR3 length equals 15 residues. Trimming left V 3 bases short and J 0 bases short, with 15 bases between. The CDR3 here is CSARAKGDYSYEQYF. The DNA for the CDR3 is TGCAGTGCTAGGGCCAAGGGTGACTACTCCTACGAGCAGTACTTC.

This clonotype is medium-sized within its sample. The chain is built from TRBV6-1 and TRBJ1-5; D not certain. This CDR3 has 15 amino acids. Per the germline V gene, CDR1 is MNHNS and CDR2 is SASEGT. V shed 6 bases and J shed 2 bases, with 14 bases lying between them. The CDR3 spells CASSKTGRGNQPQHF. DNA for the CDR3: TGTGCCAGCAGCAAAACTGGGAGGGGCAATCAGCCCCAGCATTTT.

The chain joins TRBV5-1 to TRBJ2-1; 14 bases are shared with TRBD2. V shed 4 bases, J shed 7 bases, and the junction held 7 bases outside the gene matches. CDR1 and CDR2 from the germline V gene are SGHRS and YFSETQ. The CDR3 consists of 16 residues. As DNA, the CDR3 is TGCGCCAGCAGCCCCATGACTAGCGGGAGGGTGAATGAGCAGTTCTTC. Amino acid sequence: CASSPMTSGRVNEQFF.

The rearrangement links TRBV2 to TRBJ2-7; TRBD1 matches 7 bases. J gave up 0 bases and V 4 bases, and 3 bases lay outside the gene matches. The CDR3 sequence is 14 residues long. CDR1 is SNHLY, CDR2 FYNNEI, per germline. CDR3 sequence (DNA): TGTGCCAGCAGTGGACAGGGACCCTCCTACGAGCAGTACTTC. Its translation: CASSGQGPSYEQYF.

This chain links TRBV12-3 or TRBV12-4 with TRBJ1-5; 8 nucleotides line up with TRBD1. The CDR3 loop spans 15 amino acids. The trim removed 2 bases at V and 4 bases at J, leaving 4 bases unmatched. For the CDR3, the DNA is TGTGCCAGCAGTTTAATGGACAGGGTAAATCAGCCCCAGCATTTT. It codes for CASSLMDRVNQPQHF.

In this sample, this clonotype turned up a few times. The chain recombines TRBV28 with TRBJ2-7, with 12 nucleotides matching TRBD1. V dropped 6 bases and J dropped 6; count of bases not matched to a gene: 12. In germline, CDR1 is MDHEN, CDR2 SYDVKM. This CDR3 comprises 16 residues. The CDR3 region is CASSPPRDRGRFEQYF. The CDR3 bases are TGTGCCAGCAGCCCTCCCCGGGACAGGGGGCGGTTCGAGCAGTACTTC.

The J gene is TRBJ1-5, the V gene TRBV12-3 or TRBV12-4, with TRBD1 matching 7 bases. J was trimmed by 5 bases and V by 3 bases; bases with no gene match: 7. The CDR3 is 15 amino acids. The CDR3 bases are TGTGCCAGCAGTTTGGTGACAGGGATTGATCAGCCCCAGCATTTT. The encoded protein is CASSLVTGIDQPQHF.

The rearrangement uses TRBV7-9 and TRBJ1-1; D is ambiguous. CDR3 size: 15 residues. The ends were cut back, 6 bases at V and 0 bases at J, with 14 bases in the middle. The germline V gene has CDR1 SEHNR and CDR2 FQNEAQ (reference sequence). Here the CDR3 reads CASSLATFMNTEAFF. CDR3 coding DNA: TGTGCCAGCAGTTTGGCGACTTTCATGAACACTGAAGCTTTCTTT.